This TCR beta chain came from a study of identical twins (dated by TCRdb to 2016 to 2017). Some background on the complete study: To test whether fetal clonotypes persist, this study deep-sequenced TCR alpha and beta repertoires from monozygotic twins, from unrelated adults of various ages, and from cord blood. To rule out contamination, replicate twin experiments were performed at different times with different library preparation protocols.

Every donor was a healthy Caucasian. The twin cohort consisted of three pairs of female monozygotic twins, all aged 18 to 29 years. Miltenyi CD45RO+ enrichment and human naive T-cell isolation kits were used to isolate memory (CD45RO+) and naive T cells from PBMC. Summary of the overall study and its limitations: Because the same donors could not be followed over many years, conclusions were based on cross-sectional statistical analysis. Fewer insertions were carried by abundant cord blood beta clonotypes, a similar but weaker trend appeared in young adult naive repertoires, and no such trend appeared in memory repertoires. Out-of-frame TCR alpha sharing in monozygotic twins was systematically underestimated by recombination models, whereas sharing between unrelated individuals was in agreement with the recombination models. Zero-insertion analyses could be partly confounded by invariant T cells such as MAIT and iNKT, though diverse VJ usage argued against such confounding for most clonotypes. Out-of-frame TCR alpha sequences shared between twins showed an excess of low generation-probability sequences compared with coincidental sharing between unrelated individuals. The excess sharing between twins in beta out-of-frame sequences was weaker because fewer shared sequences reduced the signal-to-noise ratio.

The V end gives up 5 bases and the J end 3 bases, leaving 6 bases in the junction not matched to a gene. Spanning cysteine to phenylalanine, the CDR3 consists of 16 amino acids. Only the CDR3 DNA stays, 48 bases, in frame from base 1. CDR1 and CDR2 are read off the germline V gene as MDHEN and SYDVKM. Comments on this clonotype: What this receptor recognizes is not known. Within one base of it there is no much larger clone, and no base qualities were kept.

Libraries came from 5' RACE. TCRdb shows the sequencer as Illumina HiSeq 2000. Template switching introduced a universal primer binding site; the final cDNA contained a unique molecular identifier, enabling accurate counting of TCR cDNA molecules. First-strand cDNA for TCR alpha and beta chains was synthesized from specific primers in the conserved constant-segment region. To control for contamination, every cDNA library carried two barcodes: a SMART-Mk sample barcode plus Illumina barcodes. Two successive PCR steps introduced TruSeq adapter sequences along with Illumina sample barcodes. The TCR alpha and beta cDNA libraries were sequenced on the Illumina HiSeq platform using custom primers. The authors' pipeline ran thus. MiGEC processed the raw reads to extract unique molecular identifiers, while MiXCR was used to determine the CDR3 positions. For each individual, recombination models were inferred using an EM algorithm with the repgenHMM and IGoR tools. Shared clonotypes were analyzed with the tcR package in R, and sharing was normalized by the product of cloneset sizes. To study raw recombination free of thymic and clonal selection effects, out-of-frame nonproductive sequences were analyzed. The raw public reads went through TCRdb reprocessing: fastp at Q25, MiXCR clone calling, in-frame beta chains kept. Rows merge per CDR3 protein into single entries with the most common DNA and genes. TCRdb, not the authors, supplied the V and J calls. For this sample there are over 15,000 distinct CDR3 sequences; around 70% appear just once. The ten largest clones add up to 5.5% to 6% of the sample.

The receptor chain draws on TRBV28 and TRBJ2-5, with 13 bases matching TRBD2. This receptor was obtained from a woman aged 18-30 years in good health. This table probably holds off-target reads from a library built for another chain. The specimen sequenced was memory (CD45RO+) T cells sorted from blood. According to the study, the label for this sample's cell subset or site signals: CD45RO+ enriched T cells. The CDR3 corresponds to CASSKGTSGAEETQYF. In nucleotides, the sequence is TGTGCCAGCAGTAAAGGGACTAGCGGGGCCGAAGAGACCCAGTACTTC.